This T cell receptor (beta chain) was captured in a study of T cell responses to AZD1222 COVID-19 vaccine. The study, taken as a whole, reports: Spike-specific TCR depth and breadth grew after two AZD1222 doses.

The CDR3 runs 19 residues. V shed 0 bases and J shed 6 bases, with 23 bases lying between them. CDR1 and CDR2 (germline): SGHAT, FQDESV (reference sequence). Concerning this clone itself: What it recognizes is unknown.

The data were produced by immunoSEQ multiplex PCR, yet TCRdb's version contains in-frame clones alone and is incomplete. The table has 110,000 or so clones, around 89% seen once. The TCR comes from an adult who received the AZD1222 COVID-19 vaccine. Sequenced material: peripheral blood, taken 28 days after the second AZD1222 dose. V usage is TRBV11-1 and J usage is TRBJ2-2, with D perhaps given as TRBD1 or TRBD2 (6 bases each). The CDR3 region has the DNA TGTGCCAGCAGCTTAGCTCGGGGGCTGTTTTTCGGGAGCGCCGGGGAGCTGTTTTTT. Protein product: CASSLARGLFFGSAGELFF.